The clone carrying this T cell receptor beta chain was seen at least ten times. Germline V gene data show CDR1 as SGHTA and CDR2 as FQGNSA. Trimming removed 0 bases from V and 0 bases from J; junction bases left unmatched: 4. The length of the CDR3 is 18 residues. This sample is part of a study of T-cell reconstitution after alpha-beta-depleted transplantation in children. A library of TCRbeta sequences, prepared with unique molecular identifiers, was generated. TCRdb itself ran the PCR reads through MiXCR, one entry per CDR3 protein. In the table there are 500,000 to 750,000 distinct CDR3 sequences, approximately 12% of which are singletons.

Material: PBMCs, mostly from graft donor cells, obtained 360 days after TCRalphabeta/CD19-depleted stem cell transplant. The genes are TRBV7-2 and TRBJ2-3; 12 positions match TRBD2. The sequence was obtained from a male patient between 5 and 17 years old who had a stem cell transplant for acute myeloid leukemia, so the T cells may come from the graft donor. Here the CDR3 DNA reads TGTGCCAGCAGCTTAGCTGGACTAGCGGGGACCAGCACAGATACGCAGTATTTT. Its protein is CASSLAGLAGTSTDTQYF.